This T cell receptor (beta chain) came from a study of T cell responses to AZD1222 COVID-19 vaccine. Study results and limitations: CD4 TCRs associated with vaccination spanned spike, dominating at 160-218 and 743-854.

Germline V lookup: CDR1 SGHRS, CDR2 YFSETQ. V lost 4 bases and J 2 bases, leaving 13 bases between the germline ends. This CDR3 is 14 amino acids long. Notes on this clone: The antigen remains unidentified.

Measured with immunoSEQ multiplex PCR; TCRdb has only the in-frame clones, and not every one. The sample carries around 81,000 clones, nearly 85% recorded once. The sequencing used peripheral blood, collected on day 0 of AZD1222 vaccination. This chain links TRBV5-1 with TRBJ2-7, with a weak D call TRBD1 (6 bases). This receptor was obtained from an adult in good health. The CDR3 loop is CASSLRQDPYEQYF. The CDR3 DNA sequence: TGCGCCAGCAGCCTAAGACAGGACCCCTACGAGCAGTACTTC.